The T cell receptor beta chain under discussion was sequenced for a study of cytomegalovirus exposure and HLA in healthy donors. CDR1 LNHDA and CDR2 SQIVND come from the germline V gene (reference sequence). The V end lost 3 bases, the J end lost 6 bases, and 9 bases lay between the germline ends. This CDR3 is built from 12 residues. Primers included in the PCR were 60 Vbeta and 13 Jbeta primers. Sequencing used immunoSEQ multiplex PCR; TCRdb keeps in-frame clones, though not all of them. This table has approximately 150,000 clones, just under 65% appearing once. The rearrangement joins TRBV19 to TRBJ2-7; D unresolved. This sequence originates from a woman aged 55 to 70 in good health and CMV-seropositive. Material: PBMCs. CDR3 residues: CASSIYRGEQYF. The CDR3 region has the DNA TGTGCCAGTAGTATCTACCGCGGCGAGCAGTACTTC.